This T cell receptor beta chain was recovered during a study of blood T cell repertoires in COVID-19. Study-wide context: The cDNA or gDNA used as material had been derived from T cells, B-cell-depleted T cells, or PBMCs.

This clone was observed a handful of times. Sequencing was performed with immunoSEQ multiplex PCR; in TCRdb, only in-frame clones are kept and a portion is missing. The table lists approximately 120,000 clones, approximately 80% of them singletons. The CDR3 contains 13 residues. Germline loops: CDR1 SEHNR, CDR2 FQNEAQ (reference sequence). Deletions cut 5 bases from V and 4 bases from J, with 12 bases between. This clonotype was sampled from a woman aged 45 to 65 with acute or convalescent COVID-19. The material sequenced was peripheral blood. The V and J genes are TRBV7-9 and TRBJ2-7; tentative D call: TRBD1 (7 bases). In DNA form, the CDR3 reads TGTGCCAGCAGCGGCGGGACAGCTTACGAGCAGTACTTC. This sequence encodes CASSGGTAYEQYF.